Given below is one T cell receptor (beta chain) in context. The CDR3 spans 13 residues. Germline V lookup: CDR1 WSHSY, CDR2 SAAADI. V was cut by 6 bases and J by 2 bases, with 10 bases left in between. The sample comes from a study of beta chain features in type 1 diabetes. Study as a whole: Patients shared similar age, gender and cell yields with healthy donors.

Every isolated RNA sample was fully reverse transcribed, so sequencing captured expressed TCRB transcripts. Data came from immunoSEQ multiplex PCR; TCRdb stores just in-frame clones and leaves some out. This repertoire shows 200,000 to 300,000 clones, around 14% found once; its top ten account for approximately 0.024%. What was sequenced was naive CD4+ T cells from blood. The chain links TRBV10-2 to TRBJ1-2; D not resolved. This TCR came from a middle-aged woman in good health. The CDR3 here is CASSVTTNYGYTF. The CDR3 DNA sequence: TGCGCCAGCAGCGTGACTACGAACTATGGCTACACCTTC.